A single sample is the source of the 20 T cell receptor beta chains below, sequenced in a study of circulating and synovial CD4+ cells in juvenile arthritis. The method was immunoSEQ multiplex PCR; TCRdb's version includes in-frame clones alone and lacks a portion of them. The table has around 30,000 clones, around 96% seen once; the top ten hold approximately 0.68%. The sequenced sample was CD4+ T cells from blood. The receptors derive from a human donor with juvenile idiopathic arthritis.

This chain uses TRBV11-3 with TRBJ2-5, with D perhaps TRBD1 (6 bases). Germline CDR1 SGHNT, CDR2 YENEEA. The CDR3 is 13 residues long. With 5 bases removed from V and 1 base from J, the gap between germline ends came to 8 bases. Written as DNA, the CDR3 is TGTGCCAGCAGCCCCAGGGGCCAAGAGACCCAGTACTTC. Its translation: CASSPRGQETQYF.

The table lists this clone with a count of one. The J gene is TRBJ2-4, the V gene TRBV19; 11 nucleotides align to TRBD1. This CDR3 has 18 residues. Germline V CDR1 and CDR2: LNHDA, SQIVND (reference sequence). The V gene end was trimmed by 10 bases and the J gene end by 0 bases; junction bases not matched to a gene: 14. The CDR3 sequence: CATSTGTGGVIAKNIQYF. The CDR3 DNA is TGTGCCACCTCAACCGGGACAGGGGGGGTGATAGCCAAAAACATTCAGTACTTC.

The V and J genes are TRBV19 and TRBJ2-1, with D unresolved. CDR1 LNHDA and CDR2 SQIVND come from the germline V gene (reference sequence). Trimming took off 2 bases at V and 7 bases at J, with 3 bases between the two ends. The CDR3 sequence is 11 residues long. The DNA for the CDR3 is TGTGCCAGTAGTATATATAATGAGCAGTTCTTC. This translates into CASSIYNEQFF.

The chain links TRBV28 to TRBJ2-7, with 12 positions matching TRBD1. Germline CDR1 is MDHEN and CDR2 is SYDVKM. Unmatched junction bases numbered 6, after V lost 6 bases and J lost 3 bases. The CDR3 covers 15 residues. DNA for the CDR3: TGTGCCAGCAGCGCCGGGACAGGGGGCATCTACGAGCAGTACTTC. Its protein is CASSAGTGGIYEQYF.

This clone was found once. The genes are TRBV2 and TRBJ2-3; the match to TRBD2 covers 8 bases. J was trimmed by 0 bases and V by 9 bases; bases with no gene match: 5. The CDR3 loop spans 14 amino acids. Germline V lookup: CDR1 SNHLY, CDR2 FYNNEI. CDR3 protein: CASDAGGSTDTQYF. For the CDR3, the DNA is TGTGCCAGTGACGCGGGGGGAAGCACAGATACGCAGTATTTT.

This clone occurred once. The J gene is TRBJ1-2, the V gene TRBV25-1, with 11 positions matching TRBD1. The CDR3 length is 15 residues. The germline V gene has CDR1 MGHDK and CDR2 SYGVNS. J lost 1 base, V lost 4 bases, and 2 bases had no gene match. CDR3 coding DNA: TGTGCCAGCAGTGTCGGGACAGGGGGTAACTATGGCTACACCTTC. Translating it yields CASSVGTGGNYGYTF.

This chain connects TRBV5-1 to TRBJ1-6; weak D call: TRBD1 (5 bases). CDR1 is SGHRS and CDR2 is YFSETQ in the germline V gene. The CDR3 sequence is 14 residues long. V gave up 4 bases and J gave up 5 bases, with 10 bases separating them. The CDR3 region is CASSPKGDNSPLHF. DNA for the CDR3: TGCGCCAGCAGCCCGAAAGGGGATAATTCACCCCTCCACTTT.

The CDR3: CASSLEIATGRGELFF. CDR3 nucleotide sequence: TGCGCCAGCAGCCTGGAGATAGCCACGGGTCGCGGGGAGCTGTTTTTT. The V call is TRBV5-1, the J call TRBJ2-2, with no clear D. The germline V and J ends were trimmed by 4 bases and 7 bases, with 20 bases remaining between them. Germline CDR1 is SGHRS and CDR2 is YFSETQ. The CDR3 contains 16 residues.

The V call is TRBV9, the J call TRBJ2-1; D gene uncertain. This CDR3 has 13 amino acids. V was trimmed by 4 bases and J by 7 bases, leaving 12 bases between them. Germline values: CDR1 SGDLS, CDR2 YYNGEE. CDR3 in amino acids: CASSSSYVNEQFF. In nucleotides, the CDR3 is TGTGCCAGCAGCAGCTCCTACGTGAATGAGCAGTTCTTC. Full variable domain (rest looked up from reference TRBV9 and TRBJ2-1): DSGVTQTPKHLITATGQRVTLRCSPRSGDLSVYWYQQSLDQGLQFLIQYYNGEERAKGNILERFSAQQFPDLHSELNLSSLELGDSALYFCASSSSYVNEQFFGPGTRLTVL.

This clone appeared a few times. V usage is TRBV30 and J usage is TRBJ2-3; 9 nucleotides match TRBD2. J gave up 0 bases and V 1 base, and 2 bases lay outside the gene matches. CDR3 length: 15 amino acids. CDR1 is GTSNPN and CDR2 is SVGIG in the germline V gene (reference sequence). The CDR3, as DNA: TGTGCCTGGAGTGGGGGACTAGCTAGCACAGATACGCAGTATTTT. Translation gives CAWSGGLASTDTQYF.

V and J are TRBV10-2 and TRBJ2-5; D perhaps matches TRBD2 (5 bases). CDR3 length: 17 residues. The V gene lost 3 bases and the J gene lost 5 bases, with 22 bases spanning the gap. Germline CDR1 WSHSY, CDR2 SAAADI. CDR3 nucleotide sequence: TGCGCCAGCAGTGACCCAATAGAACCCCAACAGCGGGAGACCCAGTACTTC. It specifies CASSDPIEPQQRETQYF.

This rearrangement joins TRBV7-9 to TRBJ2-1; 12 bases align to TRBD2. CDR1 SEHNR and CDR2 FQNEAQ come from the germline V gene (reference sequence). The CDR3 totals 15 residues. Trimming cost V 5 bases and J 7 bases; bases outside gene matches: 6. Here the CDR3 DNA reads TGTGCCAGCAGCCCGACTAGCGGGAGAGAGAATGAGCAGTTCTTC. Protein sequence: CASSPTSGRENEQFF.

In DNA, the CDR3 is TGTGCCAGCAGCCCGCAGGCATCCTCTGGGGCCAACGTCCTGACTTTC. As protein: CASSPQASSGANVLTF. The chain employs TRBV6-6 and TRBJ2-6; no firm D call. Germline V gene data show CDR1 as MNHNY and CDR2 as SVGAGI (reference sequence). V was clipped by 6 bases and J by 0 bases, with 12 bases between them. CDR3 size: 16 residues.

The rearrangement uses TRBV18 and TRBJ1-2; 9 bases agree with TRBD1. Per germline, CDR1 KGHSH and CDR2 LQKENI. J was trimmed by 5 bases and V by 3 bases; bases with no gene match: 4. The CDR3 length is 14 residues. The CDR3 region has the DNA TGTGCCAGCTCACCCCGGGACAGGGCTTATGGCTACACCTTC. It codes for CASSPRDRAYGYTF.

The V gene is TRBV7-2, the J gene TRBJ2-7; D is perhaps TRBD1 (5 bases). The CDR3 runs 15 residues. The germline V gene encodes CDR1 SGHTA and CDR2 FQGNSA. Trimming left V 2 bases short and J 0 bases short, with 11 bases between. In nucleotides, the CDR3 is TGTGCCAGCAGCTTATTAGTAACAGGCTCCTACGAGCAGTACTTC. Protein sequence: CASSLLVTGSYEQYF.

In its sample, this clone was seen once. V and J are TRBV5-1 and TRBJ2-3; 9 nucleotides agree with TRBD2. CDR3 size: 18 residues. Germline CDR1 SGHRS, CDR2 YFSETQ. The J segment lost 4 bases and the V segment lost 0 bases, leaving 12 bases of the junction unmatched. Written as DNA, the CDR3 is TGCGCCAGCAGCTTGGAGCAGGGCGGGGGGGCCTACTCAGATACGCAGTATTTT. It translates to CASSLEQGGGAYSDTQYF.

The J gene is TRBJ2-3, the V gene TRBV6-5; 8 nucleotides match TRBD2. CDR3 length: 16 amino acids. Germline lookup yields CDR1 MNHEY and CDR2 SVGAGI. After removal of 2 bases from V and 6 bases from J, the junction contained 10 bases not matched to a gene. The CDR3 is CASSYGGGILSDTQYF. CDR3 bases: TGTGCCAGCAGTTACGGCGGGGGGATACTTAGTGATACGCAGTATTTT.

The chain is built from TRBV9 and TRBJ2-2; 7 bases fit TRBD1. Germline V gives CDR1 SGDLS, CDR2 YYNGEE. CDR3 length equals 15 residues. V lost 4 bases, J lost 5 bases, and 8 bases stayed unmatched. The CDR3 here is CASSTQGVVTGELFF. Here the CDR3 DNA reads TGTGCCAGCAGCACCCAGGGGGTAGTGACCGGGGAGCTGTTTTTT.

The V call is TRBV6-5, the J call TRBJ2-2, with a tentative D call TRBD2 (5 bases). The CDR3 has 15 residues. Germline V lookup: CDR1 MNHEY, CDR2 SVGAGI. V was trimmed by 2 bases and J by 3 bases, leaving 10 bases between them. The CDR3, as DNA: TGTGCCAGCAGTTACAGAGGGAGAGACACCGGGGAGCTGTTTTTT. Amino acid sequence: CASSYRGRDTGELFF.

This clone has just one count. The rearrangement joins TRBV4-1 to TRBJ2-7, with D perhaps TRBD1 (5 bases). The length of the CDR3 is 13 residues. Germline lookup yields CDR1 MGHRA and CDR2 YSYEKL. Trimming left V 0 bases short and J 2 bases short, with 5 bases between. The CDR3 protein is CASSQEDTYEQYF. CDR3 DNA: TGCGCCAGCAGCCAAGAGGACACCTACGAGCAGTACTTC.